The present entry profiles one TCR beta chain with its context. Per the original data handling: Researchers report that nucleated cell counts were estimated from reference gene primer amplification. The protocol was immunoSEQ multiplex PCR, while the TCRdb copy is restricted to in-frame clones and leaves out a portion. V, J and clone size were drawn from that table, and D and trimming were deduced from the DNA. The sample shows fewer than 250,000 clones, approximately 79% of them seen only once. The sample belongs to a study of blood T cell repertoires in COVID-19. Turning to the study itself: Italy, Spain and the United States were the sources of the convalescent and acute COVID-19 samples. PBMCs, B-cell-depleted T cells, or T cells provided the cDNA or gDNA that made up the material.

Germline-derived CDR1 and CDR2 are SGHVS and FQNEAQ. CDR3 length: 15 residues. The J segment lost 0 bases and the V segment lost 5 bases, leaving 4 bases of the junction unmatched. The sample comprised peripheral blood. This sequence joins TRBV7-8 and TRBJ1-5; 7 nucleotides match TRBD1. The sequence was obtained from a woman in her forties or fifties with acute or convalescent COVID-19. The CDR3 spells CASSQGDDSNQPQHF. DNA of the CDR3: TGTGCCAGCAGCCAGGGGGACGATAGCAATCAGCCCCAGCATTTT.